This entry lists 26 T cell receptor beta chains sequenced from one sample in a study of shared clonotypes between healthy human individuals. The data were produced by immunoSEQ multiplex PCR, yet TCRdb's version contains in-frame clones alone and is incomplete. The sample gives some 2,100,000 clones, 93% of which show up once; 1.7% is in the top ten. Naivety among CD8 cells was defined by CD45RO negativity and positive CCR7 selection, thereby excluding terminally differentiated effector memory CD45RA+ cells. The material sequenced was naive CD8+ T cells from PBMCs. These receptors all stem from a man younger than 35 in good health. Some clones in this sample may be carry-over from other donors' samples.

Only one count was recorded for this clone. The chain carries TRBV11-1 and TRBJ2-7; TRBD1 agrees at 9 bases. CDR3 size: 15 residues. V was pared by 5 bases and J by 1 base, with 6 bases of the junction left unmatched. The germline V gene encodes CDR1 SGHAT and CDR2 FQDESV (reference sequence). This CDR3 reads CASSLGGTGSYEQYF. In nucleotides, the CDR3 is TGTGCCAGCAGCCTAGGGGGGACAGGGTCCTACGAGCAGTACTTC. Filled out from reference TRBV11-1 and TRBJ2-7, the complete variable domain reads EAEVAQSPRYKITEKSQAVAFWCDPISGHATLYWYRQILGQGPELLVQFQDESVVDDSQLPKDRFSAERLKGVDSTLKIQPAELGDSAMYLCASSLGGTGSYEQYFGPGTRLTVT.

This chain joins TRBV7-9 and TRBJ1-1, with D possibly matching TRBD1 (6 bases). V gave up 4 bases and J gave up 1 base, with 16 bases separating them. The CDR3 contains 16 residues. Germline lookup yields CDR1 SEHNR and CDR2 FQNEAQ (reference sequence). Written as DNA, the CDR3 is TGTGCCAGCAGCTCCGCCCGCAGGGGCAAGAACACTGAAGCTTTCTTT. This codes for CASSSARRGKNTEAFF.

A few counts support this clone. Other DNA sequences in this specimen translate into the identical CDR3. The chain recombines TRBV9 with TRBJ2-7; 7 bases align to TRBD1. CDR1 and CDR2 (germline): SGDLS, YYNGEE. The J segment lost 0 bases and the V segment lost 0 bases, leaving 0 bases of the junction unmatched. CDR3 length equals 14 residues. The CDR3 region is CASSVGDSSYEQYF. The DNA for the CDR3 is TGTGCCAGCAGCGTAGGGGACAGCTCCTACGAGCAGTACTTC.

The chain couples TRBV28 to TRBJ1-2; D call uncertain. V was trimmed by 2 bases and J by 4 bases, leaving 11 bases between them. This CDR3 is 14 amino acids long. The germline gives CDR1 MDHEN, CDR2 SYDVKM. Written as DNA, the CDR3 is TGTGCCAGCAGTTTACCCACCCATACCTATGGCTACACCTTC. It encodes CASSLPTHTYGYTF.

CDR3: CASSVGASGGNEQFF. CDR3 DNA: TGTGCCAGCAGCGTAGGGGCTAGCGGCGGGAATGAGCAGTTCTTC. The chain uses TRBV9 and TRBJ2-1, with 7 nucleotides matching TRBD2. J gave up 7 bases and V 0 bases, and 7 bases lay outside the gene matches. Germline CDR1 and CDR2: SGDLS and YYNGEE. There are 15 residues in the CDR3.

The genes are TRBV5-8 and TRBJ1-1; no clear D gene. CDR1 is SGHTS and CDR2 is YDEGEE in the germline V gene. Trimming cost V 6 bases and J 0 bases, with 9 bases left between them. The CDR3 has 13 amino acids. The CDR3 DNA is TGTGCCAGCAACTATGCCATGAACACTGAAGCTTTCTTT. Residues: CASNYAMNTEAFF.

Concerning this clone: Other DNA sequences in the same sample also yield this CDR3. The rearrangement joins TRBV27 to TRBJ2-1; unclear D gene. Germline V gene data show CDR1 as MNHEY and CDR2 as SMNVEV (reference sequence). The ends were cut back, 5 bases at V and 0 bases at J, with 5 bases in the middle. This CDR3 has 13 amino acids. The CDR3 DNA is TGTGCCAGCAGTCAGAGCTCCTACAATGAGCAGTTCTTC. Its translation: CASSQSSYNEQFF.

The chain employs TRBV6-6 and TRBJ2-7; TRBD1 matches 10 bases. The length of the CDR3 is 15 residues. Unmatched junction bases numbered 10, after V lost 6 bases and J lost 5 bases. Germline lookup yields CDR1 MNHNY and CDR2 SVGAGI (reference sequence). Written as DNA, the CDR3 is TGTGCCAGCAGGACCCCGGGACAGGGGTTCGACGAGCAGTACTTC. This translates into CASRTPGQGFDEQYF.

This clone was seen only once. The chain recombines TRBV6-1 with TRBJ1-2; the match to TRBD1 covers 7 bases. CDR1 and CDR2 from the germline V gene are MNHNS and SASEGT. The CDR3 extends over 11 amino acids. The CDR3 here is CGAGQKYGYTF. The CDR3 region has the DNA TGTGGAGCGGGACAGAAGTATGGCTACACCTTC.

This clone was observed a single time. The V call is TRBV28, the J call TRBJ1-2; no clear D. CDR1 is MDHEN and CDR2 is SYDVKM in the germline V gene. There are 14 residues in the CDR3. V was shortened by 5 bases and J by 4 bases, with 14 bases between the two germline ends. CDR3 protein: CASSQSRNSYGYTF. In DNA form, the CDR3 reads TGTGCCAGCAGTCAAAGTAGGAACTCCTATGGCTACACCTTC.

V gene TRBV27 combines with J gene TRBJ2-1, with TRBD2 matching 9 bases. CDR3 length: 14 amino acids. Trimming took 7 bases from V and 6 from J; bases not matched to a gene: 7. Per the germline V gene, CDR1 is MNHEY and CDR2 is SMNVEV (reference sequence). The DNA for the CDR3 is TGTGCCAGCACTACCGGGACTAGCAGCAATGAGCAGTTCTTC. This codes for CASTTGTSSNEQFF.

The V and J genes are TRBV5-8 and TRBJ2-7, with D unresolved. The germline CDR1 and CDR2 sequences are SGHTS and YDEGEE. The CDR3 covers 14 residues. V was pared by 3 bases and J by 3 bases, with 13 bases between. CDR3 amino acids: CASSSSWIYYEQYF. CDR3 DNA: TGTGCCAGCAGCTCAAGTTGGATTTACTACGAGCAGTACTTC.

Details on this clone: The same CDR3 arises from other DNA sequences in this sample as well. The CDR3, as DNA: TGTGCCAGCAGTTTTGGCCCTGAAGCTTTCTTT. As protein: CASSFGPEAFF. V usage is TRBV28 and J usage is TRBJ1-1; D is uncertain. CDR3 length: 11 amino acids. Between the trimmed V and J ends, which lost 3 bases and 6 bases, there was a span of 5 bases. Germline V gene sequence: CDR1 MDHEN, CDR2 SYDVKM. The full variable domain, in which reference TRBV28 and TRBJ1-1 provide the parts outside the CDR3, is DVKVTQSSRYLVKRTGEKVFLECVQDMDHENMFWYRQDPGLGLRLIYFSYDVKMKEKGDIPEGYSVSREKKERFSLILESASTNQTSMYLCASSFGPEAFFGQGTRLTVV.

DNA for the CDR3: TGTGCCAGCAGTGAACAGCTGGGACTCCCCGACAATGAGCAGTTCTTC. Protein sequence: CASSEQLGLPDNEQFF. This chain links TRBV6-1 with TRBJ2-1; D is perhaps TRBD2 (6 bases). CDR1 and CDR2 from the germline V gene are MNHNS and SASEGT. V gave up 2 bases and J gave up 5 bases, with 16 bases separating them. CDR3 length: 16 residues.

The genes are TRBV2 and TRBJ1-2, with 8 bases fitting TRBD1. The V and J ends lost 7 bases and 8 bases, in that order; junction bases with no gene match: 18. CDR1 and CDR2 (germline): SNHLY, FYNNEI. The CDR3 is 16 residues long. CDR3 sequence reads: CASTEETGTGARGYTF. CDR3 DNA sequence: TGTGCCAGCACTGAGGAAACCGGGACAGGAGCTAGGGGCTACACCTTC.

CDR3 residues: CASSPGRELRDTQYF. CDR3 nucleotides: TGCGCCAGCAGCCCTGGGCGGGAGCTGCGCGATACGCAGTATTTT. The gene calls are TRBV5-1 and TRBJ2-3; TRBD2 aligns across 7 bases. The CDR3 is made up of 15 amino acids. With 4 bases clipped from V and 6 bases from J, the junction kept 11 bases outside the gene matches. Germline V CDR1 and CDR2: SGHRS, YFSETQ. Full variable domain (outside the CDR3, taken from reference TRBV5-1 and TRBJ2-3): KAGVTQTPRYLIKTRGQQVTLSCSPISGHRSVSWYQQTPGQGLQFLFEYFSETQRNKGNFPGRFSGRQFSNSRSEMNVSTLELGDSALYLCASSPGRELRDTQYFGPGTRLTVL.

The chain is built from TRBV19 and TRBJ2-7; weak D call: TRBD2 (5 bases). This CDR3 comprises 12 residues. In germline, CDR1 is LNHDA, CDR2 SQIVND (reference sequence). V lost 6 bases to trimming and J lost 4 bases, with 10 bases between them. This CDR3 reads CASSGERYEQYF. The CDR3 DNA follows: TGTGCCAGTAGCGGGGAGCGGTACGAGCAGTACTTC.

The CDR3: CASSAGQGAYHEQYF. The DNA of the CDR3 is TGTGCCAGCAGCGCAGGACAGGGGGCATACCACGAGCAGTACTTC. The chain recombines TRBV7-8 with TRBJ2-7, with 11 bases lining up with TRBD1. Unmatched junction bases numbered 8, after V lost 5 bases and J lost 5 bases. Germline assignment: CDR1 SGHVS and CDR2 FQNEAQ. The CDR3 runs 15 residues.

The J gene is TRBJ2-7, the V gene TRBV10-3; D is possibly TRBD1 or TRBD2 (5 bases each). CDR1 is ENHRY and CDR2 is SYGVKD in the germline V gene. CDR3 length: 13 residues. Trimming shortened V by 10 bases and J by 0 bases, and 13 bases separated the two germline ends. The CDR3 nucleotides read TGTGCCACAGGGACGGTGCTCTCCTACGAGCAGTACTTC. Its protein is CATGTVLSYEQYF.

The V call is TRBV4-1, the J call TRBJ1-5; D not certain. This CDR3 comprises 13 residues. Trimming removed 0 bases from V and 5 bases from J, with 5 bases in between. The germline V gene has CDR1 MGHRA and CDR2 YSYEKL. CDR3 nucleotide sequence: TGCGCCAGCAGCCAAGATGGAGATCAGCCCCAGCATTTT. Translation: CASSQDGDQPQHF.

Points on this clone: This CDR3 is also generated by other DNA sequences in the sample. The CDR3 spells CASSVGGSTNEQFF. CDR3 bases: TGTGCCAGCAGCGTAGGAGGTTCCACCAATGAGCAGTTCTTC. The gene calls are TRBV9 and TRBJ2-1; no reliable D call. Germline-derived CDR1 and CDR2 are SGDLS and YYNGEE. The CDR3 runs to 14 residues. V was trimmed by 0 bases and J by 6 bases, leaving 10 bases between them.

The CDR3 is CASSKTHERTDTQYF. Here the CDR3 DNA reads TGTGCCAGCAGCAAGACCCACGAACGCACAGATACGCAGTATTTT. This rearrangement joins TRBV21-1 to TRBJ2-3. TRBV21-1 is a listed pseudogene. This CDR3 spans 15 amino acids.

This CDR3 reads CASSQALGLSGDEQFF. As DNA, the CDR3 is TGCGCCAGCAGCCAAGCTCTAGGACTCAGCGGCGATGAGCAGTTCTTC. This chain links TRBV4-1 with TRBJ2-1, with D possibly matching TRBD2 (5 bases). Germline V lookup: CDR1 MGHRA, CDR2 YSYEKL. V was pared by 1 base and J by 8 bases, with 18 bases between. This CDR3 region has 16 residues.

V usage is TRBV5-1 and J usage is TRBJ1-5; D gene ambiguous. The length of the CDR3 is 16 residues. Trimming took off 4 bases at V and 3 bases at J, with 17 bases between the two ends. Per germline, CDR1 SGHRS and CDR2 YFSETQ. CDR3 residues: CASSPSRGPHNQPQHF. CDR3 DNA: TGCGCCAGCAGCCCCTCCCGTGGACCACACAATCAGCCCCAGCATTTT.

This chain uses TRBV7-3 with TRBJ2-1; TRBD2 aligns across 11 bases. The V segment lost 5 bases and the J segment 9 bases; nucleotides outside the gene matches: 12. Germline values: CDR1 SGHTA, CDR2 FQGTGA. The CDR3 sequence is 16 residues long. CDR3 coding DNA: TGTGCCAGCAGCCCTTCTAGCGGGAGGTCCTCGGTTGAGCAGTTCTTC. As protein: CASSPSSGRSSVEQFF.

V gene TRBV29-1 combines with J gene TRBJ1-2; no definite D call. V lost 6 bases to trimming and J lost 2 bases, with 19 bases between them. The CDR3 covers 15 residues. Germline V CDR1 and CDR2: SQVTM, ANQGSEA. The CDR3 loop reads CSVQISFGGNYGYTF. CDR3 nucleotides: TGCAGCGTCCAGATATCGTTTGGCGGGAACTATGGCTACACCTTC.